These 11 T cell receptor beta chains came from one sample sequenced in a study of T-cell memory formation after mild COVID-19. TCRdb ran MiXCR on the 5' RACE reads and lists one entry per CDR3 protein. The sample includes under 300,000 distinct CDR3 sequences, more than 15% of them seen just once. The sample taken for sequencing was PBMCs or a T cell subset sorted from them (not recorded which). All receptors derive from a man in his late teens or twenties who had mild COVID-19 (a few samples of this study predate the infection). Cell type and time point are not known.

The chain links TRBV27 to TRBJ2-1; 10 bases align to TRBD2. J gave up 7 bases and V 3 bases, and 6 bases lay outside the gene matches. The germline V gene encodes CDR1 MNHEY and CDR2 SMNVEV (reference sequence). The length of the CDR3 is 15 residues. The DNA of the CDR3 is TGTGCCAGCAGTTTCGGGAGCGGGGGGGCAAATGAGCAGTTCTTC. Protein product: CASSFGSGGANEQFF.

For the CDR3, the DNA is TGCGCCAGCAGCTGGGCGATGAACACTGAAGCTTTCTTT. It translates to CASSWAMNTEAFF. The V and J genes are TRBV5-1 and TRBJ1-1; no definite D call. The CDR3 runs 13 residues. Trimming took off 3 bases at V and 0 bases at J, with 6 bases between the two ends. From germline, CDR1 is SGHRS and CDR2 YFSETQ.

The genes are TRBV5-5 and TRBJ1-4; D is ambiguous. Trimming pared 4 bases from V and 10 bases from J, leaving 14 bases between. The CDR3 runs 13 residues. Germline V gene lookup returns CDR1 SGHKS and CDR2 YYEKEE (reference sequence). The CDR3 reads CASSLNSPGKLFF. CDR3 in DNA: TGTGCCAGCAGCCTCAATTCCCCGGGAAAACTGTTTTTT. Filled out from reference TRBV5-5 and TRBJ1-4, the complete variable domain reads DAGVTQSPTHLIKTRGQQVTLRCSPISGHKSVSWYQQVLGQGPQFIFQYYEKEERGRGNFPDRFSARQFPNYSSELNVNALLLGDSALYLCASSLNSPGKLFFGSGTQLSVL.

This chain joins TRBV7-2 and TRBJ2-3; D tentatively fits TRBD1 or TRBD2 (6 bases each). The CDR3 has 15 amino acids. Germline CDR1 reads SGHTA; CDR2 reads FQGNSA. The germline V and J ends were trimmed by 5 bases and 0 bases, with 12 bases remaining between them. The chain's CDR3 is CASSIGGISTDTQYF. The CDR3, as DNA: TGTGCCAGCAGCATAGGGGGGATTAGCACAGATACGCAGTATTTT.

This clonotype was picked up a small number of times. The CDR3 here is CASSFPGRETQYF. In DNA, the CDR3 is TGTGCCAGCAGCTTCCCCGGGAGGGAGACCCAGTACTTC. The chain combines TRBV5-6 with TRBJ2-5; 7 bases are a match to TRBD2. V lost 2 bases and J lost 5; bases outside the gene matches: 3. The CDR3 is 13 amino acids. Germline V CDR1 and CDR2: SGHDT, YYEEEE.

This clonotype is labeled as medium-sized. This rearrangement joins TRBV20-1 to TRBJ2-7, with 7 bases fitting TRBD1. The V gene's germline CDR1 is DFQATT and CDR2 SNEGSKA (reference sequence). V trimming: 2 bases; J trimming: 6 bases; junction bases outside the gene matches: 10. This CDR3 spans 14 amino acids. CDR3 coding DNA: TGCAGTGCTAGACCCCCTAACAGGGGTCCCGAGCAGTACTTC. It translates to CSARPPNRGPEQYF.

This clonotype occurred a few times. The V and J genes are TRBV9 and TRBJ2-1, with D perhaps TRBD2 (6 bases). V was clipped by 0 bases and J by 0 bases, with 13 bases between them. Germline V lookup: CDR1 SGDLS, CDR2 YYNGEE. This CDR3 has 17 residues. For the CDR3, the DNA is TGTGCCAGCAGCGTAGGAGGAGGGACCGGCTCCTACAATGAGCAGTTCTTC. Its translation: CASSVGGGTGSYNEQFF.

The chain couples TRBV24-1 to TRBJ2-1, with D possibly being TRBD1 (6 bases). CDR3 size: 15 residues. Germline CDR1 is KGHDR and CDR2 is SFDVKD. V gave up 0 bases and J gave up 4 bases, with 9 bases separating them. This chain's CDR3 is CATSDLGQGYNEQFF. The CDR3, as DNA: TGTGCCACCAGTGATTTGGGGCAGGGGTACAATGAGCAGTTCTTC.

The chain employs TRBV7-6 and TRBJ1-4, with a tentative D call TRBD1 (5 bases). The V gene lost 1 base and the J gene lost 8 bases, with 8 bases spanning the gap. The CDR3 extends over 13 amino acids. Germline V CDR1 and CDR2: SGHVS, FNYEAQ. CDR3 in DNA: TGTGCCAGCAGCTTAGACTGGGGGGAAAAACTGTTTTTT. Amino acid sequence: CASSLDWGEKLFF.

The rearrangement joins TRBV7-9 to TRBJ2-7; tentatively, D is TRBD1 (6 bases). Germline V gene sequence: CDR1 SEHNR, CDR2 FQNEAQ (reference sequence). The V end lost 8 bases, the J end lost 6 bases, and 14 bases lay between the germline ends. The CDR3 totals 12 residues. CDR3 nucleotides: TGTGCCAGCGGCAAGGGGGTACTCGAGCAGTACTTC. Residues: CASGKGVLEQYF.

CDR3 nucleotide sequence: TGTGCCAGCAGTGAACGAAGTTGGGGGATCTATGGCTACACCTTC. This translates into CASSERSWGIYGYTF. The J gene is TRBJ1-2, the V gene TRBV6-1; D might be TRBD1 (5 bases). CDR1 MNHNS and CDR2 SASEGT come from the germline V gene. This CDR3 contains 15 residues. V was pared by 2 bases and J by 4 bases, with 14 bases between.